The 32 T cell receptor beta chains presented below share a single source sample, sequenced in a study of T cell responses to AZD1222 COVID-19 vaccine. Profiling relied on immunoSEQ multiplex PCR, and the TCRdb table lists in-frame clones only, not all of them. The profile covers 35,000 to 55,000 clones, with roughly 78% appearing a single time and roughly 20% taken by the ten largest. The sample in question was peripheral blood, obtained 28 days after the second dose of the MenACWY control vaccine. All receptors derive from an adult who received the MenACWY meningococcal vaccine as a control.

The chain carries TRBV30 and TRBJ1-2, with D possibly TRBD1 on 5 matching bases. Trimming took 2 bases from V and 2 from J, leaving 12 bases between them. The germline V gene encodes CDR1 GTSNPN and CDR2 SVGIG (reference sequence). This CDR3 has 14 residues. Here the CDR3 reads CAWSFEEGNYGYTF. The CDR3 bases are TGTGCCTGGAGTTTTGAAGAGGGGAACTATGGCTACACCTTC.

This rearrangement joins TRBV12-5 to TRBJ1-5; D might be TRBD1 (6 bases). V gave up 7 bases and J gave up 1 base, with 17 bases separating them. Germline V gives CDR1 LGHNT, CDR2 FRNRAP. CDR3 length: 16 amino acids. In nucleotides, the CDR3 is TGTGCTAGTGCCGAGGGGGGGCGAAGGAGCAATCAGCCCCAGCATTTT. It encodes CASAEGGRRSNQPQHF.

The chain combines TRBV5-5 with TRBJ1-4; the match to TRBD1 covers 7 bases. The CDR3 length is 15 residues. The V gene end was trimmed by 5 bases and the J gene end by 5 bases; junction bases not matched to a gene: 9. Germline V CDR1 and CDR2: SGHKS, YYEKEE (reference sequence). The CDR3 sequence is CASSFTGDYNEKLFF. CDR3 DNA: TGTGCCAGCAGTTTTACAGGGGACTACAATGAAAAACTGTTTTTT.

The V and J genes are TRBV6-5 and TRBJ1-5; no firm D call. This CDR3 is 14 amino acids long. V was pared by 2 bases and J by 2 bases, with 7 bases between. Germline values: CDR1 MNHEY, CDR2 SVGAGI. CDR3 in DNA: TGTGCCAGCAGTTACCGCAGCGGCAATCAGCCCCAGCATTTT. It encodes CASSYRSGNQPQHF.

The chain uses TRBV6-5 and TRBJ1-4; 9 positions agree with TRBD1. The CDR3 has 14 amino acids. Per the germline V gene, CDR1 is MNHEY and CDR2 is SVGAGI. V was pared by 5 bases and J by 9 bases, with 7 bases of the junction left unmatched. CDR3 region: CASSPGQGSQKLFF. Written as DNA, the CDR3 is TGTGCCAGCAGTCCGGGACAGGGAAGTCAAAAACTGTTTTTT.

This clone appeared a single time. The chain carries TRBV18 and TRBJ2-1, with 7 bases aligning to TRBD1. In germline, CDR1 is KGHSH, CDR2 LQKENI. The CDR3 contains 14 residues. V shed 3 bases, J shed 1 base, and the junction held 0 bases outside the gene matches. CDR3 loop: CASSPTGSYNEQFF. CDR3 DNA: TGTGCCAGCTCACCGACAGGGTCCTACAATGAGCAGTTCTTC.

The chain has TRBV10-3 and TRBJ1-1, with 9 bases identical to TRBD1. The trim removed 10 bases at V and 0 bases at J, leaving 6 bases unmatched. Germline CDR1 is ENHRY and CDR2 is SYGVKD. The CDR3 length is 14 residues. CDR3 sequence: CASRDRDLNTEAFF. Here the CDR3 DNA reads TGTGCCAGCAGGGACAGGGATTTGAACACTGAAGCTTTCTTT.

The V and J genes are TRBV27 and TRBJ2-1, with D perhaps TRBD1 or TRBD2 (6 bases each). The CDR3 extends over 15 amino acids. The germline gives CDR1 MNHEY, CDR2 SMNVEV (reference sequence). The V end lost 6 bases, the J end lost 9 bases, and 21 bases lay between the germline ends. Here the CDR3 reads CASSPVGGAGSEQFF. The CDR3 DNA is TGTGCCAGCAGCCCCGTGGGGGGCGCGGGTTCTGAGCAGTTCTTC.

This chain joins TRBV19 and TRBJ2-7; 8 bases map to TRBD2. V lost 1 base to trimming and J lost 6 bases; unmatched junction nucleotides: 5. Germline V gives CDR1 LNHDA, CDR2 SQIVND (reference sequence). The CDR3 sequence is 14 residues long. CDR3 DNA: TGTGCCAGTAGTATAGGGACTAGCAACCGCGAGCAGTACTTC. Residues: CASSIGTSNREQYF. Full variable domain (outside the CDR3, taken from reference TRBV19 and TRBJ2-7): DGGITQSPKYLFRKEGQNVTLSCEQNLNHDAMYWYRQDPGQGLRLIYYSQIVNDFQKGDIAEGYSVSREKKESFPLTVTSAQKNPTAFYLCASSIGTSNREQYFGPGTRLTVT.

The sample holds a few counts of this clone. The V gene is TRBV7-9, the J gene TRBJ2-5, with TRBD1 as a possible D gene (7 bases). CDR1 and CDR2 (germline): SEHNR, FQNEAQ (reference sequence). V was pared by 4 bases and J by 0 bases, with 9 bases between. The CDR3 is 14 residues long. The chain's CDR3 is CASSSGGYQETQYF. CDR3 nucleotides: TGTGCCAGCAGCTCAGGGGGGTACCAAGAGACCCAGTACTTC.

This clone was recorded a few times. V gene TRBV30 combines with J gene TRBJ1-4; D call uncertain. Trimming left V 0 bases short and J 8 bases short, with 13 bases between. The CDR3 has 14 amino acids. The germline gives CDR1 GTSNPN, CDR2 SVGIG (reference sequence). CDR3 in amino acids: CAWSVGTLGEKLFF. The CDR3 region has the DNA TGTGCCTGGAGTGTGGGAACCTTGGGAGAAAAACTGTTTTTT.

The rearrangement links TRBV27 to TRBJ1-5; TRBD1 is a possible D gene (5 bases). Germline V lookup: CDR1 MNHEY, CDR2 SMNVEV (reference sequence). Trimming left V 0 bases short and J 0 bases short, with 15 bases between. This CDR3 contains 18 residues. CDR3 bases: TGTGCCAGCAGTTTATCACCAGGGCCCCCCTTTAGCAATCAGCCCCAGCATTTT. Amino acid sequence: CASSLSPGPPFSNQPQHF.

The chain joins TRBV28 to TRBJ1-2; possibly TRBD1 for D (5 bases). With 9 bases removed from V and 4 bases from J, the gap between germline ends came to 15 bases. The CDR3 runs to 13 residues. The germline V gene has CDR1 MDHEN and CDR2 SYDVKM. CDR3 DNA: TGTGCCAGTGTAAGGGCTAGGGGCTATGGCTACACCTTC. Its protein is CASVRARGYGYTF.

This clone was detected many times. Other DNA variants within this sample encode the same CDR3. The rearrangement uses TRBV5-1 and TRBJ2-6; 11 positions agree with TRBD1. Germline V lookup: CDR1 SGHRS, CDR2 YFSETQ. J gave up 5 bases and V 4 bases, and 11 bases lay outside the gene matches. This CDR3 has 18 amino acids. The CDR3 loop reads CASSLGGTGGRRANVLTF. As DNA, the CDR3 is TGCGCCAGCAGCCTTGGAGGGACAGGGGGGAGGCGGGCCAACGTCCTGACTTTC.

This clone was counted once. V gene TRBV7-9 combines with J gene TRBJ1-1; D may be TRBD1 (5 bases). The CDR3 runs to 14 residues. V was clipped by 4 bases and J by 1 base, with 10 bases between them. Germline V gives CDR1 SEHNR, CDR2 FQNEAQ (reference sequence). The CDR3 protein is CASSWGRENTEAFF. The CDR3 DNA sequence: TGTGCCAGCAGCTGGGGCAGAGAGAACACTGAAGCTTTCTTT.

The CDR3 nucleotides are TGTGCCACCAGCAGAAGTTCGGGAGCCGCTGGTGAAAAACTGTTTTTT. It is translated as CATSRSSGAAGEKLFF. The chain uses TRBV15 and TRBJ1-4; D is uncertain. Trimming removed 2 bases from V and 7 bases from J, with 17 bases in between. This CDR3 has 16 residues. From germline, CDR1 is LNHNV and CDR2 YYDKDF (reference sequence).

This chain uses TRBV18 with TRBJ2-7; D possibly matches TRBD1 or TRBD2 (5 bases each). Germline loops: CDR1 KGHSH, CDR2 LQKENI. Trimming stripped 2 bases from V and 9 bases from J, with 17 bases between. This CDR3 has 14 amino acids. CDR3 in DNA: TGTGCCAGCTCACCAATGTCAGGGACCACGGGGCAGTACGTC. Its protein product is CASSPMSGTTGQYV.

This clone appeared a few times. J is TRBJ1-6 and V is TRBV6-5; no reliable D call. The CDR3 contains 14 residues. V lost 11 bases, J lost 4 bases, and 15 bases lay in between. The germline gives CDR1 MNHEY, CDR2 SVGAGI. The CDR3 DNA reads as TGTGCCGGGCGGGGTGGAGCTTATAATTCACCCCTCCACTTT. It translates to CAGRGGAYNSPLHF.

The rearrangement uses TRBV5-1 and TRBJ2-3; D remains ambiguous. Trimming removed 0 bases at V and 2 bases at J, with 7 bases between. CDR3 size: 14 residues. CDR1 and CDR2 from the germline V gene are SGHRS and YFSETQ. CDR3 residues: CASSLGHTTDTQYF. For the CDR3, the DNA is TGCGCCAGCAGCTTGGGCCATACCACAGATACGCAGTATTTT.

This chain connects TRBV30 to TRBJ2-3, with 7 nucleotides matching TRBD1. The trim removed 5 bases at V and 6 bases at J, leaving 5 bases unmatched. The CDR3 has 12 amino acids. Germline V gene sequence: CDR1 GTSNPN, CDR2 SVGIG (reference sequence). CDR3 loop: CAWGTARDTQYF. CDR3 nucleotides: TGTGCCTGGGGGACAGCTAGGGATACGCAGTATTTT.

This clone was observed once. The chain is built from TRBV27 and TRBJ2-1, with 11 bases lining up with TRBD2. The germline CDR1 and CDR2 sequences are MNHEY and SMNVEV (reference sequence). This CDR3 has 17 residues. Germline trimming cut 2 bases from V and 4 bases from J; bases unmatched to any gene: 7. Here the CDR3 DNA reads TGTGCCAGCAGTTTAAGGAAGGGACTAGCGGAGTACAATGAGCAGTTCTTC. Translating gives CASSLRKGLAEYNEQFF.

This chain links TRBV5-1 with TRBJ1-3; D not resolved. CDR1 SGHRS and CDR2 YFSETQ come from the germline V gene. V dropped 0 bases and J dropped 0 bases, with 10 bases sitting between them. The CDR3 has 16 residues. In DNA form, the CDR3 reads TGCGCCAGCAGCTTGGGGGCGGTGAACTCTGGAAACACCATATATTTT. The encoded protein is CASSLGAVNSGNTIYF.

The chain carries TRBV5-1 and TRBJ2-3, with 7 bases identical to TRBD2. The CDR3 spans 16 residues. CDR1 is SGHRS, CDR2 YFSETQ, per germline. V was pared by 0 bases and J by 2 bases, with 6 bases of the junction left unmatched. The CDR3 sequence: CASSLGSGALTDTQYF. The CDR3 DNA is TGCGCCAGCAGCTTGGGGAGCGGGGCCCTCACAGATACGCAGTATTTT.

This chain links TRBV3-1 (or the pseudogene TRBV3-2) with TRBJ1-1; D possibly corresponds to TRBD1 (6 bases). Trimming shortened V by 4 bases and J by 1 base, and 16 bases separated the two germline ends. The CDR3 has 16 residues. Looked up from germline, CDR1 is LGHDT and CDR2 is YNNKEL (reference sequence). The CDR3 region is CASSPPWGGANTEAFF. The CDR3 nucleotides read TGTGCCAGCAGCCCGCCCTGGGGGGGGGCGAACACTGAAGCTTTCTTT.

This clone was recorded only once. The chain combines TRBV6-5 with TRBJ2-1, with D perhaps being TRBD1 or TRBD2 (5 bases each). Germline values: CDR1 MNHEY, CDR2 SVGAGI. The CDR3 spans 14 residues. Trimming took off 6 bases at V and 9 bases at J, with 18 bases between the two ends. The CDR3 is CASRGRTSGSEQFF. CDR3 bases: TGTGCCAGCAGGGGACGGACATCTGGGAGTGAGCAGTTCTTC.

This chain uses TRBV10-2 with TRBJ2-2, with TRBD2 identical over 7 bases. Germline CDR1 WSHSY, CDR2 SAAADI. This CDR3 is 14 amino acids long. The V and J ends lost 0 bases and 7 bases, in that order; junction bases with no gene match: 2. The CDR3 here is CASSESRTSGELFF. The CDR3 DNA sequence: TGCGCCAGCAGTGAGTCGAGGACTAGCGGGGAGCTGTTTTTT.

V gene TRBV5-1 combines with J gene TRBJ1-6, with 7 bases lining up with TRBD1. This CDR3 is 15 amino acids long. Germline trimming cut 0 bases from V and 7 bases from J; bases unmatched to any gene: 4. CDR1 is SGHRS, CDR2 YFSETQ, per germline. The CDR3 DNA is TGCGCCAGCAGCTTGGAGGTACAGGGGAATTCACCCCTCCACTTT. This codes for CASSLEVQGNSPLHF. The full variable domain, rest sourced from reference TRBV5-1 and TRBJ1-6, is KAGVTQTPRYLIKTRGQQVTLSCSPISGHRSVSWYQQTPGQGLQFLFEYFSETQRNKGNFPGRFSGRQFSNSRSEMNVSTLELGDSALYLCASSLEVQGNSPLHFGNGTRLTVT.

The chain couples TRBV6-6 to TRBJ1-6; TRBD1 might be the D (6 bases). This CDR3 contains 17 residues. The germline V and J ends were trimmed by 5 bases and 0 bases, with 14 bases remaining between them. The germline V gene has CDR1 MNHNY and CDR2 SVGAGI (reference sequence). This CDR3 is CASSHGQKSSYNSPLHF. CDR3 DNA: TGTGCCAGCAGTCACGGACAGAAGAGCTCCTATAATTCACCCCTCCACTTT.

This chain connects TRBV28 to TRBJ1-4; D not resolved. Germline CDR1 and CDR2: MDHEN and SYDVKM. This CDR3 comprises 14 residues. The germline V and J ends were trimmed by 5 bases and 10 bases, with 17 bases remaining between them. In DNA form, the CDR3 reads TGTGCCAGCAGTCCAAAGGAGGGTTGGGGAAAACTGTTTTTT. This translates into CASSPKEGWGKLFF. The whole variable domain, filled in from reference TRBV28 and TRBJ1-4, reads DVKVTQSSRYLVKRTGEKVFLECVQDMDHENMFWYRQDPGLGLRLIYFSYDVKMKEKGDIPEGYSVSREKKERFSLILESASTNQTSMYLCASSPKEGWGKLFFGSGTQLSVL.

The genes are TRBV6-6 and TRBJ1-1; D not resolved. The length of the CDR3 is 12 residues. Germline V gene lookup returns CDR1 MNHNY and CDR2 SVGAGI (reference sequence). With 0 bases removed from V and 7 bases from J, the gap between germline ends came to 6 bases. CDR3 coding DNA: TGTGCCAGCAGTTACTCCGGGATTGAAGCTTTCTTT. It translates to CASSYSGIEAFF.

The rearrangement joins TRBV18 to TRBJ2-2, with D perhaps TRBD1 (6 bases). The CDR3 has 17 residues. Germline V gives CDR1 KGHSH, CDR2 LQKENI. V shed 3 bases and J shed 4 bases, with 18 bases lying between them. The CDR3 sequence: CASSPYLQGGGTGELFF. As DNA, the CDR3 is TGTGCCAGCTCACCTTATCTACAGGGTGGAGGCACCGGGGAGCTGTTTTTT. The entire variable domain, with the rest obtained from reference TRBV18 and TRBJ2-2, is as follows: NAGVMQNPRHLVRRRGQEARLRCSPMKGHSHVYWYRQLPEEGLKFMVYLQKENIIDESGMPKERFSAEFPKEGPSILRIQQVVRGDSAAYFCASSPYLQGGGTGELFFGEGSRLTVL.

This clone was recorded a few times. The V and J genes are TRBV7-9 and TRBJ2-7; 9 nucleotides line up with TRBD2. This CDR3 contains 18 residues. Per germline, CDR1 SEHNR and CDR2 FQNEAQ (reference sequence). With 5 bases clipped from V and 0 bases from J, the junction kept 14 bases outside the gene matches. The CDR3 reads CASSHPKGSSGISYEQYF. CDR3 nucleotides: TGTGCCAGCAGCCACCCCAAAGGGTCTAGCGGGATCTCCTACGAGCAGTACTTC. Full variable domain (missing parts from reference TRBV7-9 and TRBJ2-7): DTGVSQNPRHKITKRGQNVTFRCDPISEHNRLYWYRQTLGQGPEFLTYFQNEAQLEKSRLLSDRFSAERPKGSFSTLEIQRTEQGDSAMYLCASSHPKGSSGISYEQYFGPGTRLTVT.